Listed below are T cell receptor beta chains from one sample, sequenced in a study of cytomegalovirus exposure and HLA in healthy donors. Method: immunoSEQ multiplex PCR; TCRdb's copy keeps in-frame clones and lacks some. The top ten clones hold 1% to 1.5% of a sample with around 60,000 clones, roughly 94% of them seen once. Sequencing was done on a sample of PBMCs. These receptors all come from a woman younger than 35 in good health and CMV-seronegative. CDR3s include the opening cysteine and the closing phenylalanine or tryptophan. Clone sizes are given selectively: once, few, many, or a class where the clone is expanded.

cdr3_aa,clone_size,j_call,v_call
CASSLRFPAYNEQFF,NA,TRBJ2-1,TRBV7-2
CASSSSGGASGELFF,NA,TRBJ2-2,TRBV2
CASSSEMTDVTMNTEAFF,NA,TRBJ1-1,TRBV28
CAAGPGNGYTF,once,TRBJ1-2,TRBV6-5
CASSPTRSSYEQYF,NA,TRBJ2-7,TRBV18
CASSLSHGTATFF,NA,TRBJ2-1,TRBV11-3
CASSLVSLNYGYTF,NA,TRBJ1-2,TRBV13
CASSTQGEGFYGYTF,NA,TRBJ1-2,TRBV2
CASSYYTGELFF,NA,TRBJ2-2,TRBV7-2
CASGAYRAGGYTF,once,TRBJ1-2,TRBV12-5
CASRAGGMVGRDTEAFF,NA,TRBJ1-1,TRBV19
CASSLGQGLGTDTQYF,NA,TRBJ2-3,TRBV5-1
CASSLAGVPNEKLFF,NA,TRBJ1-4,TRBV5-6
CASSPGFTDTQYF,NA,TRBJ2-3,TRBV2
CAWSALSSEWDRDTQYF,NA,TRBJ2-3,TRBV30
CASSEAPGSYEQYF,few,TRBJ2-7,TRBV6-1
CASSLSSPGEGPLHF,NA,TRBJ1-6,TRBV27
CAWEETGEYGYTF,NA,TRBJ1-2,TRBV30
CASSRDRGFEQYF,NA,TRBJ2-7,TRBV7-3
CASTGEIDTEAFF,NA,TRBJ1-1,TRBV19
CASSVDGSGSYEQYF,few,TRBJ2-7,TRBV6-1
CASSLGGGGTEAFF,NA,TRBJ1-1,TRBV5-6
CASITRGGRSNQPQHF,NA,TRBJ1-5,TRBV19
CASSLAESGAGPSTDTQYF,NA,TRBJ2-3,TRBV14
CASSQETGGVYEQYF,NA,TRBJ2-7,TRBV6-1
CATSRLSGSSYEQYF,once,TRBJ2-7,TRBV15
CASSLSARDPVYF,NA,TRBJ2-7,TRBV4-1
CASSLLQKNTEAFF,NA,TRBJ1-1,TRBV5-5
CASSRQTGGGGYTF,NA,TRBJ1-2,TRBV6-5
CAWTFARPGSGNTIYF,NA,TRBJ1-3,TRBV30
CASSLNAGAKGYTF,NA,TRBJ1-2,TRBV7-3
CASSVGRLGMETQYF,NA,TRBJ2-5,TRBV9
CASSFPRLAASYEQYF,NA,TRBJ2-7,TRBV7-2
CASSRGQGISGANVLTF,NA,TRBJ2-6,TRBV5-1
CASSPGTGFRNSPLHF,NA,TRBJ1-6,TRBV7-9
CASSEALGRGHSQGGYTF,few,TRBJ1-2,TRBV2
CASSLGEGQETQYF,NA,TRBJ2-5,TRBV7-2
CASSQRGENTEAFF,NA,TRBJ1-1,TRBV19
CASSESPRGKLFF,NA,TRBJ1-4,TRBV6-1
CSVLRLAGSQETQYF,NA,TRBJ2-5,TRBV29-1
CASSSPFQRGNEQFF,NA,TRBJ2-1,TRBV11-2
CASSSPTGGEKLFF,NA,TRBJ1-4,TRBV7-2
CASSLTANSPLHF,NA,TRBJ1-6,TRBV14
CASSPATGSSGNTIYF,NA,TRBJ1-3,TRBV28
CAGGTGLGNEQFF,NA,TRBJ2-1,TRBV2
CASSQDLSGGATRDTQYF,NA,TRBJ2-3,TRBV4-2